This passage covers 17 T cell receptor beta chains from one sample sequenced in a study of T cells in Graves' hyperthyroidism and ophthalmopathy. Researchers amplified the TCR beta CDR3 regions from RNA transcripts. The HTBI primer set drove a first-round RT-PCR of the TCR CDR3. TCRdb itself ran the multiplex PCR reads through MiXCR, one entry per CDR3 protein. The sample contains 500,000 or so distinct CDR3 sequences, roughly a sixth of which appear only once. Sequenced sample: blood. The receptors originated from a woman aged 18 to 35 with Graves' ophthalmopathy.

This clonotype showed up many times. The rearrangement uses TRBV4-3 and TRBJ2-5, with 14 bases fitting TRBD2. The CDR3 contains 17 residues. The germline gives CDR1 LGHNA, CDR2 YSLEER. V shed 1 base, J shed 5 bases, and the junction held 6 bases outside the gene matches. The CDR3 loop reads CASSQGLAGGGEETQYF. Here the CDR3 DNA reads TGCGCCAGCAGCCAAGGACTAGCGGGAGGGGGAGAGGAGACCCAGTACTTC.

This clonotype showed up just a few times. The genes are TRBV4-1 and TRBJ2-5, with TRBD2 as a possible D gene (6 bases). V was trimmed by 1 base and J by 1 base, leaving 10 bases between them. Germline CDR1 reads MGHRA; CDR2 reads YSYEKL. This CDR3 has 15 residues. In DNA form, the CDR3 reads TGCGCCAGCAGCCAAGGTGGAGGGCTCCAAGAGACCCAGTACTTC. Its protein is CASSQGGGLQETQYF.

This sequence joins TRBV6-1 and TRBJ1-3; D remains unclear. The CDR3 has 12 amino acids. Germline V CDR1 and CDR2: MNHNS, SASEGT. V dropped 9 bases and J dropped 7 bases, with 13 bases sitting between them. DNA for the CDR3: TGTGCCAGTTCCTCCAACCTCAACACCATATATTTT. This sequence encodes CASSSNLNTIYF.

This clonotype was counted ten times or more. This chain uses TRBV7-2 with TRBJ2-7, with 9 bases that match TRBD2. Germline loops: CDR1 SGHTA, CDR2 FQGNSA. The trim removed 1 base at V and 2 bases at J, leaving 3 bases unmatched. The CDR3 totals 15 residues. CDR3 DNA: TGTGCCAGCAGCTTAGGACTAGCGGAAGCCTACGAGCAGTACTTC. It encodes CASSLGLAEAYEQYF.

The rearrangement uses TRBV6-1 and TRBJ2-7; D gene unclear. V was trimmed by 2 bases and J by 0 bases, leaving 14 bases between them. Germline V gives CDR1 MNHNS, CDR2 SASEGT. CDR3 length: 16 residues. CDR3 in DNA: TGTGCCAGCAGTGAAACCGGCGTTCCGCCCTCCTACGAGCAGTACTTC. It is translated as CASSETGVPPSYEQYF.

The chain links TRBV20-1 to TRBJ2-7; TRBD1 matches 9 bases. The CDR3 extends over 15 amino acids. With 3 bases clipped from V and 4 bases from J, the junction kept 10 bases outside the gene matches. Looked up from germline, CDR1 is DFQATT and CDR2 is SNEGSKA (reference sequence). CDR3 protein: CSARSFRTGVYEQYF. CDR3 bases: TGCAGTGCTAGGTCGTTCCGGACAGGGGTTTACGAGCAGTACTTC.

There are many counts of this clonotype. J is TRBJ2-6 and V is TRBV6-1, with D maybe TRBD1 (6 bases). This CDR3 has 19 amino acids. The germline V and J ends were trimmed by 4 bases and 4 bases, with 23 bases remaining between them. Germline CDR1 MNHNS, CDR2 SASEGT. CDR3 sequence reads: CASSAREQGLDWGANVLTF. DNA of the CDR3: TGTGCCAGCAGTGCCCGTGAACAGGGTCTTGATTGGGGGGCCAACGTCCTGACTTTC.

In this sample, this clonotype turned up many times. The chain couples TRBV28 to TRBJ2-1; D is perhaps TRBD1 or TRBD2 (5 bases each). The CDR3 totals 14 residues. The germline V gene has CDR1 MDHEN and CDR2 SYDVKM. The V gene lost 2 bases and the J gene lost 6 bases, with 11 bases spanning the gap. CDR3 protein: CASSLEGRFNEQFF. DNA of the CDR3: TGTGCCAGCAGTTTAGAGGGGAGATTCAATGAGCAGTTCTTC.

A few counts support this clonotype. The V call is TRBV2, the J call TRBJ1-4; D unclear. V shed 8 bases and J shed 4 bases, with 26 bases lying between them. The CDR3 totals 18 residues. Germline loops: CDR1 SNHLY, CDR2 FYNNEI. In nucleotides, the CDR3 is TGTGCCAGCTCACCCCTGGGTGGAGACCAAGAACGTAATGAAAAACTGTTTTTT. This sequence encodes CASSPLGGDQERNEKLFF.

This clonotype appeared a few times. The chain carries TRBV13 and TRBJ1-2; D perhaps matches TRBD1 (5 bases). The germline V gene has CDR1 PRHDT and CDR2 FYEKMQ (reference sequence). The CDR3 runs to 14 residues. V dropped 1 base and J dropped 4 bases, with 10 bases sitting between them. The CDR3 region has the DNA TGTGCCAGCAGCTTAGCCGGGGCTACCTATGGCTACACCTTC. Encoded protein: CASSLAGATYGYTF. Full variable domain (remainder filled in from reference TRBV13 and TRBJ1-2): AAGVIQSPRHLIKEKRETATLKCYPIPRHDTVYWYQQGPGQDPQFLISFYEKMQSDKGSIPDRFSAQQFSDYHSELNMSSLELGDSALYFCASSLAGATYGYTFGSGTRLTVV.

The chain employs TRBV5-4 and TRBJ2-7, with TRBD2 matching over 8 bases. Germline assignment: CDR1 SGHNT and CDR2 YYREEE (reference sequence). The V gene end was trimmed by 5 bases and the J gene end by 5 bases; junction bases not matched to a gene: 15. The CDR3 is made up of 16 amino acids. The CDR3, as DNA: TGTGCCAGCAGGTCCGTTTCGGGAGGGTTCGGCGACGAGCAGTACTTC. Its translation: CASRSVSGGFGDEQYF.

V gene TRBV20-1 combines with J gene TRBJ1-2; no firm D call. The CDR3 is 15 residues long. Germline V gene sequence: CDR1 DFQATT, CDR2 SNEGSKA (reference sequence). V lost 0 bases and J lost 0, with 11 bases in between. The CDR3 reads CSARDSTETNYGYTF. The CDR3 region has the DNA TGCAGTGCTAGAGACTCGACTGAGACTAACTATGGCTACACCTTC.

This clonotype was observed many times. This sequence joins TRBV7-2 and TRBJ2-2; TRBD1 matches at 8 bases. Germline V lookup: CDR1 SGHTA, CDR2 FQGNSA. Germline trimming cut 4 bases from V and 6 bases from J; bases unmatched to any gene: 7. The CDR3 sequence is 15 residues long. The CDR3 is CASSSPPGGAGELFF. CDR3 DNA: TGTGCCAGCAGCTCCCCCCCAGGGGGCGCCGGGGAGCTGTTTTTT. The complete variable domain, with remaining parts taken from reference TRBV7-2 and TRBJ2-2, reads GAGVSQSPSNKVTEKGKDVELRCDPISGHTALYWYRQSLGQGLEFLIYFQGNSAPDKSGLPSDRFSAERTGGSVSTLTIQRTQQEDSAVYLCASSSPPGGAGELFFGEGSRLTVL.

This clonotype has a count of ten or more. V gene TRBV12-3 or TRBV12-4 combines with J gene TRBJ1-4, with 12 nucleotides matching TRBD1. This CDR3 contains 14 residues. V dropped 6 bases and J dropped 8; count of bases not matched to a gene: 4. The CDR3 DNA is TGTGCCAGCAGGGGACAGGGGGCAGAGGAAAAACTGTTTTTT. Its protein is CASRGQGAEEKLFF.

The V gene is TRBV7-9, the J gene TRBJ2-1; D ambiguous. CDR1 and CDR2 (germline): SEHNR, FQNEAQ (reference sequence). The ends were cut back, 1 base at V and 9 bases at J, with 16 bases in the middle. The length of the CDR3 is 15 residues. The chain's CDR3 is CASSLDLTKHGEQFF. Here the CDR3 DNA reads TGTGCCAGCAGCTTAGACCTGACAAAACACGGTGAGCAGTTCTTC.

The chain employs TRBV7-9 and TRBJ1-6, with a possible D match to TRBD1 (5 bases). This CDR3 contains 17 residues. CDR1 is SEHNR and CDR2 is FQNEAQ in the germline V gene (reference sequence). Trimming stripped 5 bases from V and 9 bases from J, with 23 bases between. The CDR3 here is CASSRGTESRESSPLHF. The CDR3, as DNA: TGTGCCAGCAGCCGCGGGACCGAAAGTCGGGAAAGTTCACCCCTCCACTTT.

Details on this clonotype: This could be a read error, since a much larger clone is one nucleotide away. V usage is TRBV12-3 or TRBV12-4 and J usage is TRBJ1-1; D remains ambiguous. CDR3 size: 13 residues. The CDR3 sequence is CASSPRNLPEASF. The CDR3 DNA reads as TGTGCCAGCTCTCCGAGGAACCTCCCTGAAGCTTCCTTT.